The sample holds one count of the clone carrying this T cell receptor beta chain. Antigen unknown. These data belong to a study of cytomegalovirus exposure and HLA in healthy donors. About the study: Most genotyped donors, 81% of about 400, had Caucasian-associated genetic ancestry.

A multiplex PCR was run with 60 Vbeta primers and 13 Jbeta primers. Libraries were prepared by immunoSEQ multiplex PCR; TCRdb keeps only in-frame clonotypes and omits some of them. The table records about 140,000 clones, roughly 70% of them present only once. Study-wide points: Later on, analysis showed that most CMV-associated TCR beta chains appeared to be HLA-restricted. Under in vitro conditions, three CMV-associated chains were confirmed as specific for CMV antigens.

In germline, CDR1 is SGHRS, CDR2 YFSETQ. The V gene end was trimmed by 4 bases and the J gene end by 2 bases; junction bases not matched to a gene: 8. This CDR3 is built from 16 residues. The genes are TRBV5-1 and TRBJ2-7, with 11 bases that match TRBD1. Input material: PBMCs. The sequence came from a man over 45 in good health and CMV-seropositive. In nucleotides, the CDR3 is TGCGCCAGCAGCGTAAGACCGGGACAGGGGGCCTACGAGCAGTACTTC. Protein product: CASSVRPGQGAYEQYF.